What follows is one TCR beta chain and its context. What antigen it recognizes has not been identified. No clone much larger than this one lies a single base away; base qualities are absent. The sample belongs to a study of shared clonotypes between healthy human individuals (dated by TCRdb to the early 2020s). About the full investigation: The cohort comprised two women and three men aged 18 to 49 years. Per donor, three plates each were used for CD4 naive and CD4 memory, two for CD8 naive, and one for CD8 memory. The study deeply sequenced blood TCR repertoires of several healthy adults to estimate repertoire size and the extent of clonotype sharing between individuals. Libraries were prepared and TCR repertoires were sequenced by different laboratories using diverse techniques, in order to increase sequencing depth and limit assay-specific biases. Leukapheresis yielded between about 0.94 and 9.5 billion PBMCs per donor.

CDR1 is given as SGDLS and CDR2 as YYNGEE, both from the germline V gene. The CDR3 contains 18 residues, cysteine and phenylalanine counted. CDR3 DNA only is kept here, 54 bases in frame from base 1. A distance of 21 bases separates the germline ends of V and J, which lose 0 bases and 5 bases respectively. TCR CDR3 regions were amplified from genomic DNA by multiplex PCR using the deep immunoSEQ assay. Extracted genomic DNA from each cell subset was spread evenly across all wells of several immunoSEQ 96-well plates, with each plate serving as a replicate. For sorted subsets, 200 to 250 ng genomic DNA, equal to tens of thousands of T cell genomes, was loaded into each replicate PCR. Purified libraries were quantified with a Qubit 3.0 fluorometer, sized on a Bioanalyzer 2100, and re-quantified with the KAPA Library Quantification kit. A separate single-read 150-cycle Illumina NextSeq 550 flow cell was used to sequence each immunoSEQ 96-well plate. In the paper's pipeline: Because the immunoSEQ output included only junctional sequences and no quality scores, the filtering could not be the same as the filtering used for full-length reads. Sequences were annotated with PyIR, a Python wrapper for IgBLAST v1.9, using IMGT germline references to assign V/J genes and CDR3. Reads were removed for weak V/J assignments (E-value above 1e-6), missing CDR3, stop codons, out-of-frame junctions, or ambiguous translated residues. A V3J clonotype was defined by an identical inferred V gene, J gene, and CDR3 amino acid sequence. Percentage overlap between repertoires was computed as shared unique clonotypes divided by the size of the smaller repertoire. Richness of each repertoire was evaluated using RTK rarefaction, the Chao1 estimator, and Recon v2.1 estimates of unobserved clonotypes. OLGA was used to compute generation probabilities for all TCRbeta clonotypes that the gDNA method yielded from a handful of donors. TCRdb took this table from immuneACCESS and kept in-frame rearrangements with V and J called. Such tables lack part of the clones; where checked against another copy, unresolved V genes explain under half of the gap, and the rest is unexplained. For V, J and clone size, that table is used; D and trimming come from the DNA. The sample records about 610,000 clones, 97% of which are singletons. Of the sample, approximately 0.057% falls within the top ten clones.

General findings and caveats noted by the study authors: Sampling was restricted to blood, and TCR repertoires in tissue are likely to differ from TCR repertoires in blood. Compared with non-shared clonotypes, clonotypes shared by all four sorted-subset donors had higher generation probabilities. The genetic and exposure-history diversity represented was limited by the small number of donors. Incomplete sequencing was indicated by rarefaction of sorted-subset datasets, despite the large sequencing depth. Estimated clonotype richness was generally larger for naive than for memory subsets. Sharing across several donors was observed for approximately 4.6% of naive CD4, less than 4% of naive CD8, 2% to 2.5% of memory CD4, and about 0.39% of memory CD8 clonotypes. Pairwise subsampling indicated that sequencing depth was expected to affect the degree of clonotype sharing among donors.

Donors were healthy HIV-negative adults with no recently reported acute infections or vaccinations. Every donor was a Caucasian adult living in Nashville, Tennessee, USA. CD4+ T cells were enriched by magnetic negative selection, after which naive cells were positively selected on CD45RA and the negative fraction was taken as the memory subset. Blood was obtained by leukapheresis, after which PBMCs were separated by Ficoll-Histopaque density gradient centrifugation and cryopreserved in liquid nitrogen vapor phase. Analytical flow cytometry was used to check the purity and quantity of each magnetically sorted T cell population. Each sorted fraction had its genomic DNA isolated and then quantified by UV absorbance on a Nanodrop 2000c.

The source of this sequence is a woman aged 25 to 45 in good health. The V and J genes are TRBV9 and TRBJ1-3; a tentative D call is TRBD1 (5 bases match). Sequencing input: naive CD4+ T cells sorted from blood. Taken with the paper, the label for cell subset or site translates to: CD45RA+ positively selected. The bases are TGTGCCAGCAGCGTAGAGGGGAGTGGGGGGTCTTCAAGAAACACCATATATTTT. Its translation reads: CASSVEGSGGSSRNTIYF.